This entry concerns a single T cell receptor (beta chain). Its antigen is unknown. No quality values exist for individual bases; no much larger clone is one base distant. The CDR3 contains 13 residues, cysteine and phenylalanine counted. The sequence is cut down to CDR3 DNA, 39 bases in frame from base 1. CDR1 and CDR2 (ENHRY, SYGVKD) derive from the germline V gene. The junction carries 12 bases between V and J, which are trimmed by 3 bases and 9 bases respectively. The data derive from a study of shared clonotypes between healthy human individuals (dated by TCRdb to about 2020). Regarding the research as a whole: A couple of women and a few men aged 18 to 49 years were included in the cohort. Per donor, three plates each were used for CD4 naive and CD4 memory, two for CD8 naive, and one for CD8 memory. To estimate repertoire size and how much clonotypes are shared between individuals, the study performed deep sequencing of blood TCR repertoires from 4 to 6 healthy adults. To increase sequencing depth and limit assay-specific biases, different laboratories used diverse techniques to prepare libraries and sequence TCR repertoires. Per donor, leukapheresis produced somewhere between about 0.9 and 10 billion PBMCs.

The donors were healthy, HIV-negative adults who had no recently reported acute infections or vaccinations. Every donor was a Caucasian adult living in Nashville, Tennessee, USA. Magnetic negative selection was used to enrich CD4+ T cells, after which naive cells were positively selected on CD45RA and the negative fraction became the memory subset. Blood was obtained by leukapheresis, after which PBMCs were separated by Ficoll-Histopaque density gradient centrifugation and cryopreserved in liquid nitrogen vapor phase. Purity and quantity of every magnetically sorted T cell population were checked by analytical flow cytometry. Genomic DNA was isolated from every sorted fraction and measured by UV absorbance on a Nanodrop 2000c. Overall results and qualifications from the work: Based on pairwise subsampling, the degree of clonotype sharing among donors was expected to be affected by sequencing depth. Larger estimated clonotype richness was generally found for naive subsets than for memory subsets. The small number of donors limited the genetic and exposure-history diversity represented. Incomplete sequencing was indicated by rarefaction of sorted-subset datasets, despite the large sequencing depth. About 5% of naive CD4, approximately 3.7% of naive CD8, approximately 2% of memory CD4, and 0.4% of memory CD8 clonotypes were shared across a few donors. Compared with non-shared clonotypes, clonotypes shared by all four sorted-subset donors had higher generation probabilities. Sampling was restricted to blood, and TCR repertoires in tissue are likely to differ from TCR repertoires in blood.

Using the deep immunoSEQ assay, TCR CDR3 regions were amplified from genomic DNA by multiplex PCR. Genomic DNA extracted from each cell subset was distributed evenly over all wells of several immunoSEQ 96-well plates, and each plate served as one replicate. For sorted subsets, each replicate PCR was loaded with approximately 190 ng genomic DNA, equivalent to about 30,000 T cell genomes. Purified libraries were quantified with a Qubit 3.0 fluorometer, sized on a Bioanalyzer 2100, and re-quantified with the KAPA Library Quantification kit. A separate single-read 150-cycle Illumina NextSeq 550 flow cell was used to sequence each immunoSEQ 96-well plate. The authors processed their data as follows. The immunoSEQ output contained only junctional sequences without quality scores, so filtering could not match that applied to full-length reads. Sequences were annotated with PyIR, a Python wrapper for IgBLAST v1.9, using IMGT germline references to assign V/J genes and CDR3. Reads with weak V/J assignments (E-value above 1e-6), missing CDR3, stop codons, out-of-frame junctions, or ambiguous translated residues were removed. V3J clonotypes were defined as sequences sharing the same inferred V gene, J gene, and CDR3 amino acid sequence. To compute the percentage overlap between repertoires, the number of shared unique clonotypes was divided by the size of the smaller repertoire. Repertoire richness was assessed with RTK rarefaction, the Chao1 estimator, and Recon v2.1 estimates of unobserved clonotypes. Generation probabilities for all TCRbeta clonotypes obtained by the gDNA method from four donors were computed using OLGA. TCRdb took this table from immuneACCESS and kept in-frame rearrangements with V and J called. Such tables lack part of the clones; where checked against another copy, unresolved V genes explain under half of the gap, and the rest is unexplained. The V and J calls and clone size were taken over from that table, and D and trimming were inferred from the DNA. The sample records around 1.1 million clones, around 78% of which are singletons. Of the sample, roughly 0.61% falls within the top ten clones.

The chain uses TRBV10-3 and TRBJ2-1; TRBD2 is a possible D gene, resting on 6 matching bases. Input material: memory CD4+ T cells from PBMCs. The label giving this sample's cell subset or site can be read as: CD45RA-negative fraction. The receptor was isolated from a young man in good health. Some clones in this sample may be carry-over from other donors' samples. Read as DNA, the sequence is TGTGCCATCAGTGAACGGGAGTGGGGTGAGCAGTTCTTC. This encodes CAISEREWGEQFF.